The 25 T cell receptor beta chains reported below all come from one sample, sequenced in a study of T cell responses to AZD1222 COVID-19 vaccine. This table comes from immunoSEQ multiplex PCR, and its TCRdb copy is limited to in-frame clones, with some not included. The data show 90,000 to 120,000 clones, about 85% seen once. The source material was peripheral blood, sampled on day 0 of AZD1222 vaccination. All receptors derive from an adult in good health.

The V call is TRBV4-3, the J call TRBJ1-5; D gene uncertain. The CDR3 runs to 15 residues. Trimming cost V 1 base and J 3 bases, with 10 bases left between them. From germline, CDR1 is LGHNA and CDR2 YSLEER. The CDR3 sequence is CASSQGPTANQPQHF. Here the CDR3 DNA reads TGCGCCAGCAGCCAAGGCCCAACAGCCAATCAGCCCCAGCATTTT.

This chain uses TRBV9 with TRBJ2-2; D possibly corresponds to TRBD2 (7 bases). The CDR3 spans 15 residues. V was clipped by 6 bases and J by 4 bases, with 16 bases between them. Germline CDR1 and CDR2: SGDLS and YYNGEE. The CDR3 sequence: CASTLGGGGTGELFF. The CDR3 DNA reads TGTGCCAGCACCCTGGGGGGAGGGGGCACCGGGGAGCTGTTTTTT.

The chain carries TRBV6-5 and TRBJ1-2; weak D call: TRBD1 (6 bases). Germline CDR1 MNHEY, CDR2 SVGAGI. The CDR3 is 14 residues long. V was cut by 0 bases and J by 3 bases, with 8 bases left in between. CDR3 amino acids: CASSYSRTDYGYTF. Here the CDR3 DNA reads TGTGCCAGCAGTTACTCTAGGACAGACTATGGCTACACCTTC.

This sequence joins TRBV7-7 and TRBJ2-5; the D gene is possibly TRBD2 (7 bases). The length of the CDR3 is 15 residues. V dropped 0 bases and J dropped 5 bases, with 13 bases sitting between them. The V gene's germline CDR1 is SSHAT and CDR2 FNYEAQ (reference sequence). The CDR3 is CASSLAGGPGETQYF. The CDR3 bases are TGTGCCAGCAGCTTAGCGGGGGGGCCTGGGGAGACCCAGTACTTC.

Turning to this clone: Its ends do not fully match the called genes, so a read error is possible. The rearrangement links TRBV19 to TRBJ2-7; D is uncertain. The CDR3 runs to 9 residues. The germline V gene has CDR1 LNHDA and CDR2 SQIVND (reference sequence). This CDR3 is CATSSEQYF. CDR3 sequence (DNA): TGTGCCACCTCCTCCGAGCAGTACTTC.

This chain uses TRBV19 with TRBJ1-1; no clear D. This CDR3 is 11 amino acids long. V lost 6 bases to trimming and J lost 4 bases, with 6 bases between them. Germline CDR1 is LNHDA and CDR2 is SQIVND (reference sequence). The CDR3 coding sequence is TGTGCCAGTAGGGTCCTCACTGAAGCTTTCTTT. Translated: CASRVLTEAFF.

The rearrangement uses TRBV12-3 or TRBV12-4 and TRBJ1-2; no reliable D call. The CDR3 runs 12 residues. Deletions cut 8 bases from V and 4 bases from J, with 11 bases between. As DNA, the CDR3 is TGTGCCAGCGGCCGATCCCGCTATGGCTACACCTTC. Protein sequence: CASGRSRYGYTF.

V and J are TRBV7-3 and TRBJ1-2, with D possibly matching TRBD1 (6 bases). The CDR3 runs 14 residues. The V gene's germline CDR1 is SGHTA and CDR2 FQGTGA. Trimming shortened V by 2 bases and J by 6 bases, and 13 bases separated the two germline ends. The CDR3: CASSLQGIGHGYTF. In nucleotides, the CDR3 is TGTGCCAGCAGCTTACAGGGGATCGGGCATGGCTACACCTTC.

The CDR3 sequence is CASSQVPFYGYTF. The CDR3 nucleotides read TGTGCCAGCAGCCAAGTCCCCTTTTATGGCTACACCTTC. This sequence joins TRBV3-1 (or the pseudogene TRBV3-2) and TRBJ1-2; D is undetermined. Trimming cost V 1 base and J 5 bases, with 8 bases left between them. This CDR3 comprises 13 residues. Per the germline V gene, CDR1 is LGHDT and CDR2 is YNNKEL (reference sequence).

This chain joins TRBV30 and TRBJ1-1, with 10 bases identical to TRBD1. Germline assignment: CDR1 GTSNPN and CDR2 SVGIG (reference sequence). This CDR3 comprises 20 residues. Germline trimming cut 0 bases from V and 0 bases from J; bases unmatched to any gene: 16. CDR3 DNA: TGTGCCTGGAGTGTCTATAGGGGAACCGGGACAGGGGTTTTGAACACTGAAGCTTTCTTT. Translating gives CAWSVYRGTGTGVLNTEAFF.

The CDR3 loop is CASSYLRDQPQHF. In nucleotides, the CDR3 is TGTGCCAGCAGTTACCTAAGGGATCAGCCCCAGCATTTT. The gene calls are TRBV6-2 or TRBV6-3 and TRBJ1-5, with D hard to call. V gave up 2 bases and J gave up 5 bases, with 7 bases separating them. CDR1 and CDR2 from the germline V gene are MNHEY and SVGEGT. The CDR3 is 13 residues long.

V usage is TRBV7-2 and J usage is TRBJ1-5; no clear D gene. There are 13 residues in the CDR3. Trimming stripped 3 bases from V and 2 bases from J, with 5 bases between. Germline V lookup: CDR1 SGHTA, CDR2 FQGNSA. The CDR3 region has the DNA TGTGCCAGCAGCTTCCGGGGCAATCAGCCCCAGCATTTT. Amino acid sequence: CASSFRGNQPQHF.

The V and J genes are TRBV7-9 and TRBJ2-2, with a possible D match to TRBD1 (7 bases). V was cut by 5 bases and J by 9 bases, with 16 bases left in between. The CDR3 has 14 residues. Germline values: CDR1 SEHNR, CDR2 FQNEAQ (reference sequence). CDR3 in amino acids: CASSPRDSPRELFF. CDR3 sequence (DNA): TGTGCCAGCAGCCCGCGGGACAGTCCAAGGGAGCTGTTTTTT.

This clone was recorded only once. V is TRBV6-2 or TRBV6-3 and J is TRBJ2-1; D is possibly TRBD2 (6 bases). V was cut by 5 bases and J by 5 bases, with 16 bases left in between. Germline V gene lookup returns CDR1 MNHEY and CDR2 SVGEGT. CDR3 size: 15 residues. CDR3 nucleotide sequence: TGTGCCAGCAGTCTCGCGGGATATAGAAACAATGAGCAGTTCTTC. Encoded protein: CASSLAGYRNNEQFF.

The chain has TRBV27 and TRBJ2-1, with D possibly being TRBD2 (7 bases). Germline CDR1 MNHEY, CDR2 SMNVEV (reference sequence). V was pared by 4 bases and J by 0 bases, with 16 bases between. The CDR3 has 17 amino acids. Here the CDR3 reads CASSSGGGPSSYNEQFF. The CDR3, as DNA: TGTGCCAGCAGTTCTGGGGGGGGGCCGAGCTCCTACAATGAGCAGTTCTTC.

The chain employs TRBV5-5 and TRBJ2-7, with TRBD2 matching 11 bases. V gave up 3 bases and J gave up 0 bases; unmatched junction bases: 5. Per the germline V gene, CDR1 is SGHKS and CDR2 is YYEKEE (reference sequence). The CDR3 runs 16 residues. The CDR3, as DNA: TGTGCCAGCAGCTCGGGACTAGCGGCCGCCTCCTACGAGCAGTACTTC. Residues: CASSSGLAAASYEQYF.

V gene TRBV9 combines with J gene TRBJ1-1, with 9 bases identical to TRBD1. Germline trimming cut 2 bases from V and 1 base from J; bases unmatched to any gene: 3. CDR1 and CDR2 from the germline V gene are SGDLS and YYNGEE. There are 15 residues in the CDR3. In DNA form, the CDR3 reads TGTGCCAGCAGCGTCGGGACAGGGAAGAACACTGAAGCTTTCTTT. Its protein product is CASSVGTGKNTEAFF.

The chain has TRBV19 and TRBJ1-5; D is uncertain. Germline CDR1 is LNHDA and CDR2 is SQIVND (reference sequence). CDR3 length equals 13 residues. V was clipped by 1 base and J by 4 bases, with 5 bases between them. Here the CDR3 reads CASSIAQNQPQHF. The CDR3 DNA reads TGTGCCAGTAGTATAGCCCAGAATCAGCCCCAGCATTTT. Variable domain in full (rest from reference TRBV19 and TRBJ1-5): DGGITQSPKYLFRKEGQNVTLSCEQNLNHDAMYWYRQDPGQGLRLIYYSQIVNDFQKGDIAEGYSVSREKKESFPLTVTSAQKNPTAFYLCASSIAQNQPQHFGDGTRLSIL.

The V gene is TRBV7-8, the J gene TRBJ2-7, with a weak D call TRBD2 (5 bases). The CDR3 has 15 residues. Germline-derived CDR1 and CDR2 are SGHVS and FQNEAQ. With 10 bases removed from V and 7 bases from J, the gap between germline ends came to 26 bases. The CDR3 protein is CATFDPRTSTGEQYF. The DNA of the CDR3 is TGTGCCACCTTTGACCCCCGGACTTCCACGGGGGAGCAGTACTTC.

This clone was seen a single time. V usage is TRBV19 and J usage is TRBJ1-2; D is undetermined. V was trimmed by 6 bases and J by 8 bases, leaving 13 bases between them. Germline CDR1 LNHDA, CDR2 SQIVND (reference sequence). The CDR3 length is 12 residues. The CDR3 coding sequence is TGTGCCAGTAGACAGCCAGAAAGGGGCTACACCTTC. This codes for CASRQPERGYTF.

The chain has TRBV10-3 and TRBJ1-1, with D perhaps TRBD1 (6 bases). The germline V gene has CDR1 ENHRY and CDR2 SYGVKD. The CDR3 length is 15 residues. Trimming left V 7 bases short and J 0 bases short, with 15 bases between. In DNA, the CDR3 is TGTGCCATCAAACCTATTAAGGGGGTGAACACTGAAGCTTTCTTT. Translation: CAIKPIKGVNTEAFF.

This sequence joins TRBV14 and TRBJ2-1; D tentatively fits TRBD1 or TRBD2 (5 bases each). The germline V gene has CDR1 SGHDN and CDR2 FVKESK. Trimming left V 4 bases short and J 6 bases short, with 22 bases between. The CDR3 contains 17 residues. The CDR3 bases are TGTGCCAGCAGCCGCCCATCTTGGGGACCCGGGACCAATGAGCAGTTCTTC. Amino acids: CASSRPSWGPGTNEQFF.

For the CDR3, the DNA is TGCAGTGCTTCCAATGGGAATGAGCAGTTCTTC. Its protein is CSASNGNEQFF. V gene TRBV20-1 combines with J gene TRBJ2-1; unclear D gene. The germline V and J ends were trimmed by 5 bases and 7 bases, with 9 bases remaining between them. The germline gives CDR1 DFQATT, CDR2 SNEGSKA (reference sequence). The CDR3 contains 11 residues.

The chain links TRBV7-2 to TRBJ2-5, with D possibly TRBD1 on 5 matching bases. Trimming removed 5 bases from V and 3 bases from J, with 16 bases in between. Germline loops: CDR1 SGHTA, CDR2 FQGNSA. There are 15 residues in the CDR3. Here the CDR3 reads CASSLRRKGEETQYF. The CDR3 nucleotides read TGTGCCAGCAGCCTACGGCGGAAAGGGGAAGAGACCCAGTACTTC. Full variable domain (remainder filled in from reference TRBV7-2 and TRBJ2-5): GAGVSQSPSNKVTEKGKDVELRCDPISGHTALYWYRQSLGQGLEFLIYFQGNSAPDKSGLPSDRFSAERTGGSVSTLTIQRTQQEDSAVYLCASSLRRKGEETQYFGPGTRLLVL.

As to this clone: An end of the junction does not agree with germline; a read error may underlie this. The sample has other DNA sequences that encode this CDR3 too. The rearrangement joins TRBV24-1 to TRBJ2-7; D unclear. Per the germline V gene, CDR1 is KGHDR and CDR2 is SFDVKD. This CDR3 is built from 13 residues. The CDR3 DNA is TGCGCCACCAGTTCCCGAAGCTCCTACGAGCAGTACTTC. Protein product: CATSSRSSYEQYF.